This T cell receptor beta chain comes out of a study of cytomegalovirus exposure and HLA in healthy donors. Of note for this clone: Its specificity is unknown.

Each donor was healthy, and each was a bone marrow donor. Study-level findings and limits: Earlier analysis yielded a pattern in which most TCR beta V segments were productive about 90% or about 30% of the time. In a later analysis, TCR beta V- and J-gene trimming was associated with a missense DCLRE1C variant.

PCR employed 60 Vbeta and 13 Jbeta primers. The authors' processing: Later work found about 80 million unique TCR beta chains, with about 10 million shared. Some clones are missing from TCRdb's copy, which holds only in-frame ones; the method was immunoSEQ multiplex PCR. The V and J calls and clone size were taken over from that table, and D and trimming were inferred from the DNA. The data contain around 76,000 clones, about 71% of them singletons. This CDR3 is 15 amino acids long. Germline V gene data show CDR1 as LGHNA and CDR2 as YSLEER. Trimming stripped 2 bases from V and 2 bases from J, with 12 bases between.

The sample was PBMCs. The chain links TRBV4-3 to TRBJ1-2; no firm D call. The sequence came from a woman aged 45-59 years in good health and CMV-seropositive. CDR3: CASSQRQEPNYGYTF. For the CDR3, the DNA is TGCGCCAGCAGCCAACGGCAGGAACCGAACTATGGCTACACCTTC.